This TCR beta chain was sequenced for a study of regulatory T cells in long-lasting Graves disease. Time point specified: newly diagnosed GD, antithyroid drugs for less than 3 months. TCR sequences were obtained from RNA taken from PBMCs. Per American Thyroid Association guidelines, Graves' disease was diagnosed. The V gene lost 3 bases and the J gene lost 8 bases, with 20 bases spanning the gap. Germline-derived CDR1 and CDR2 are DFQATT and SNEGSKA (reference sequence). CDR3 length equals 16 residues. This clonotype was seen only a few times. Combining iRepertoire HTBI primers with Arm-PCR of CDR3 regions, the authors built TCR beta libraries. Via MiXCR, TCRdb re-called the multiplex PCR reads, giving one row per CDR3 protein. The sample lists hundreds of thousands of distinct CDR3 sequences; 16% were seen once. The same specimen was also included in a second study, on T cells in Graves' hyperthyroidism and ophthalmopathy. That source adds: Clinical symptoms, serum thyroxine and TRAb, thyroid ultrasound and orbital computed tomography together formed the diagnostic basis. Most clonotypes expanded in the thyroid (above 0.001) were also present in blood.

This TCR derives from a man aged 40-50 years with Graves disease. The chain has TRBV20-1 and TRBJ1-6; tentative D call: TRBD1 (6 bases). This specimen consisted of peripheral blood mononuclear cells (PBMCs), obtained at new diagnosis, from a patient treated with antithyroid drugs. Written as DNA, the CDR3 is TGCAGTGCTAGGTCCCTAGGGGGGGCTTTTGATTCACCCCTCCACTTT. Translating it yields CSARSLGGAFDSPLHF.